The 19 T cell receptor beta chains below come from one sample, sequenced in a study of blood T cell repertoires in COVID-19. Sequencing was performed with immunoSEQ multiplex PCR; in TCRdb, only in-frame clones are kept and a portion is missing. This table has some 310,000 clones, around 87% appearing once. Sequenced input: peripheral blood. The receptors shown here come from a man aged 50-59 years with active or convalescent COVID-19.

This sequence joins TRBV2 and TRBJ1-1, with 9 positions matching TRBD1. The CDR3 contains 14 residues. Germline loops: CDR1 SNHLY, CDR2 FYNNEI. V was pared by 4 bases and J by 10 bases, with 10 bases of the junction left unmatched. This CDR3 is CASSAEGVTGGAFF. The CDR3 DNA reads as TGTGCCAGCAGTGCGGAGGGGGTGACAGGGGGAGCTTTCTTT.

This clone has a single count. This rearrangement joins TRBV10-3 to TRBJ2-7; TRBD2 aligns across 11 bases. Looked up from germline, CDR1 is ENHRY and CDR2 is SYGVKD. V was pared by 6 bases and J by 3 bases, with 4 bases of the junction left unmatched. The CDR3 consists of 14 residues. The CDR3 loop reads CAIRGTSGNYEQYF. In DNA, the CDR3 is TGTGCCATCAGGGGGACTAGCGGTAACTACGAGCAGTACTTC.

V is TRBV19 and J is TRBJ2-1, with 10 positions matching TRBD1. This CDR3 is built from 14 residues. Losses at the gene ends were 7 bases for V and 5 bases for J; bases not matched to a gene: 5. Germline V gene data show CDR1 as LNHDA and CDR2 as SQIVND (reference sequence). The CDR3 sequence is CASTRDRGNNEQFF. Here the CDR3 DNA reads TGTGCCAGTACGAGGGACAGGGGCAACAATGAGCAGTTCTTC.

The chain joins TRBV28 to TRBJ2-7, with D hard to call. This CDR3 has 13 amino acids. The V end was cut by 3 bases, the J end by 3 bases, with 9 bases between. CDR1 and CDR2 (germline): MDHEN, SYDVKM. The CDR3, as DNA: TGTGCCAGCAGTTTTACTTTCTACTACGAGCAGTACTTC. The encoded protein is CASSFTFYYEQYF.

The V call is TRBV19, the J call TRBJ2-5, with 7 bases lining up with TRBD2. Germline CDR1 reads LNHDA; CDR2 reads SQIVND (reference sequence). The CDR3 totals 13 residues. Trimming removed 5 bases from V and 4 bases from J; junction bases left unmatched: 4. The CDR3 bases are TGTGCCAGTAGTTCCAGGGAGGGAGAGACCCAGTACTTC. This gives the protein CASSSREGETQYF. Combining the CDR3 with reference TRBV19 and TRBJ2-5 gives the whole variable domain DGGITQSPKYLFRKEGQNVTLSCEQNLNHDAMYWYRQDPGQGLRLIYYSQIVNDFQKGDIAEGYSVSREKKESFPLTVTSAQKNPTAFYLCASSSREGETQYFGPGTRLLVL.

The CDR3 reads CASSLGGTEGYTF. The CDR3 DNA is TGTGCCAGCAGCTTAGGCGGGACAGAAGGCTACACCTTC. The chain combines TRBV7-6 with TRBJ1-2; 7 bases are shared with TRBD1. Germline V lookup: CDR1 SGHVS, CDR2 FNYEAQ. This CDR3 has 13 residues. V lost 1 base, J lost 8 bases, and 4 bases stayed unmatched.

This sequence joins TRBV19 and TRBJ2-1; 9 bases align to TRBD2. This CDR3 spans 15 amino acids. V was pared by 7 bases and J by 3 bases, with 7 bases of the junction left unmatched. The germline gives CDR1 LNHDA, CDR2 SQIVND (reference sequence). The CDR3 protein is CASTVDSGSYNEQFF. The CDR3 nucleotides read TGTGCCAGTACCGTCGATAGCGGGAGCTACAATGAGCAGTTCTTC.

This sequence joins TRBV19 and TRBJ2-1; possibly TRBD2 for D (5 bases). CDR3 length: 14 amino acids. The V gene lost 3 bases and the J gene lost 8 bases, with 14 bases spanning the gap. Germline values: CDR1 LNHDA, CDR2 SQIVND (reference sequence). As DNA, the CDR3 is TGTGCCAGTAGTATGGTGGGAGTGCGCGATGAGCAGTTCTTC. Translated, it gives CASSMVGVRDEQFF.

The chain carries TRBV21-1 and TRBJ2-7; the D call of TRBD1 is as the table states it, not checked on the DNA. TRBV21-1 is tagged as a pseudogene. The CDR3 sequence is 15 residues long. The CDR3 coding sequence is TGTGCCAGCAGCAATAGAGCCAGGGTCGGCCACGAGCAGTACTTC. This sequence encodes CASSNRARVGHEQYF.

The gene calls are TRBV6-2 or TRBV6-3 and TRBJ2-1; 12 nucleotides align to TRBD1. Trimming removed 2 bases from V and 8 bases from J; junction bases left unmatched: 4. The germline V gene has CDR1 MNHEY and CDR2 SVGEGT. The CDR3 totals 15 residues. The CDR3 bases are TGTGCCAGCAGTTACCGGGACAGGGGGCTGGATGAGCAGTTCTTC. This sequence encodes CASSYRDRGLDEQFF.

This CDR3 reads CASSLGLPGEAFF. The CDR3, as DNA: TGTGCCAGCAGCTTAGGACTTCCGGGTGAAGCTTTCTTT. V usage is TRBV7-9 and J usage is TRBJ1-1; D gene unclear. Deletions cut 1 base from V and 7 bases from J, with 10 bases between. The CDR3 covers 13 residues. Germline assignment: CDR1 SEHNR and CDR2 FQNEAQ (reference sequence).

The table lists this clone with a count of one. The chain combines TRBV10-2 with TRBJ2-3; possible D gene TRBD1, 6 bases. The germline CDR1 and CDR2 sequences are WSHSY and SAAADI. The CDR3 covers 14 residues. Deletions cut 1 base from V and 5 bases from J, with 10 bases between. The DNA of the CDR3 is TGCGCCAGCAGTGAGTTGGGGGCCGGAGATACGCAGTATTTT. It codes for CASSELGAGDTQYF.

The chain employs TRBV19 and TRBJ1-5; no definite D call. V lost 4 bases and J lost 0, with 10 bases in between. CDR1 and CDR2 (germline): LNHDA, SQIVND (reference sequence). This CDR3 has 15 residues. CDR3 DNA sequence: TGTGCCAGTAGTAAAGGACTTTTTAGCAATCAGCCCCAGCATTTT. Amino acid sequence: CASSKGLFSNQPQHF. Full variable domain (rest looked up from reference TRBV19 and TRBJ1-5): DGGITQSPKYLFRKEGQNVTLSCEQNLNHDAMYWYRQDPGQGLRLIYYSQIVNDFQKGDIAEGYSVSREKKESFPLTVTSAQKNPTAFYLCASSKGLFSNQPQHFGDGTRLSIL.

This clone has just a few counts. The V and J genes are TRBV6-2 or TRBV6-3 and TRBJ1-5; 8 nucleotides align to TRBD1. This CDR3 is built from 16 residues. CDR1 is MNHEY, CDR2 SVGEGT, per germline. The J segment lost 3 bases and the V segment lost 6 bases, leaving 10 bases of the junction unmatched. The CDR3 sequence is CASSPRGQGANQPQHF. The CDR3 DNA sequence: TGTGCCAGCAGCCCCAGAGGGCAGGGGGCCAATCAGCCCCAGCATTTT.

The chain joins TRBV9 to TRBJ1-1; weak D call: TRBD1 (5 bases). This CDR3 is built from 16 residues. V was shortened by 2 bases and J by 3 bases, with 17 bases between the two germline ends. Germline V gene lookup returns CDR1 SGDLS and CDR2 YYNGEE. CDR3 sequence (DNA): TGTGCCAGCAGCGTGGCCGGGACTCCGAGGGACACTGAAGCTTTCTTT. This encodes CASSVAGTPRDTEAFF.

This clone was seen a few times. The rearrangement links TRBV6-6 to TRBJ1-1; unclear D gene. This CDR3 contains 15 residues. V was clipped by 0 bases and J by 3 bases, with 11 bases between them. Per the germline V gene, CDR1 is MNHNY and CDR2 is SVGAGI (reference sequence). In DNA, the CDR3 is TGTGCCAGCAGTTACTCAAGCAAGCCGCACACTGAAGCTTTCTTT. Amino acids: CASSYSSKPHTEAFF.

The chain links TRBV6-6 to TRBJ2-6; D unresolved. Germline V CDR1 and CDR2: MNHNY, SVGAGI (reference sequence). V dropped 11 bases and J dropped 0 bases, with 5 bases sitting between them. CDR3 length equals 12 residues. CDR3 bases: TGTGCCGGCCTCTCTGGGGCCAACGTCCTGACTTTC. Encoded protein: CAGLSGANVLTF.

This chain links TRBV9 with TRBJ1-4; no definite D call. The CDR3 spans 15 residues. V lost 4 bases to trimming and J lost 0 bases, with 10 bases between them. From germline, CDR1 is SGDLS and CDR2 YYNGEE. The CDR3 DNA is TGTGCCAGCAGCATCTCGGGTGCAACTAATGAAAAACTGTTTTTT. It encodes CASSISGATNEKLFF.

The DNA of the CDR3 is TGTGCCAGCAGTTTATTGGGCAGGGGCTTGGCTTCACCCCTCCACTTT. As protein: CASSLLGRGLASPLHF. V is TRBV28 and J is TRBJ1-6; weak D call: TRBD1 (6 bases). Per germline, CDR1 MDHEN and CDR2 SYDVKM. The length of the CDR3 is 16 residues. V lost 1 base, J lost 9 bases, and 16 bases lay in between.